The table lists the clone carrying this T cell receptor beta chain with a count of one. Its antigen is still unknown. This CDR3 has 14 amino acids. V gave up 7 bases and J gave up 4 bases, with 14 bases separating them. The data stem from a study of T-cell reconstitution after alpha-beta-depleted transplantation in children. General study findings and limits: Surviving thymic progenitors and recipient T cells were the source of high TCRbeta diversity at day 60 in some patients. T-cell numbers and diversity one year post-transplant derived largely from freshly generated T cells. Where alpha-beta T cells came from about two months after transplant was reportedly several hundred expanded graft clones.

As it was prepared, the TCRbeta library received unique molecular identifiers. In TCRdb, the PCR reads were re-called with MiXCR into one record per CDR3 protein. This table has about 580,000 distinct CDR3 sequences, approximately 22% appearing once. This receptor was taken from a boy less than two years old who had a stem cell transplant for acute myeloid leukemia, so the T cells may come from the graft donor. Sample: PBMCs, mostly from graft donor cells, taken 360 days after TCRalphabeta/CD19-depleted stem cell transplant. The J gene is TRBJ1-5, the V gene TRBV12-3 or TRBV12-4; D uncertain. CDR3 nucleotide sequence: TGTGCCAGCAAGAGTGAGGGCCTGAATCAGCCCCAGCATTTT. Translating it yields CASKSEGLNQPQHF.